The T cell receptor (beta chain) described here comes from a study of Graves' ophthalmopathy and Graves' hyperthyroidism (dated by TCRdb to between 2017 and 2018). In terms of the full investigation: Peripheral blood was collected before any treatment was given, at the time of initial diagnosis. An independent validation cohort comprised around 20 hyperthyroidism patients and 15 to 17 patients who later progressed from hyperthyroidism to ophthalmopathy. The study used signatures of the TCR beta repertoire to tell Graves' ophthalmopathy apart from Graves' hyperthyroidism and to predict which patients would progress to ophthalmopathy. In about six hyperthyroidism patients, the T-cell repertoire of thyroid tissue was compared with the T-cell repertoire of blood. In total, under 150 blood samples were TCR-sequenced: fewer than 50 ophthalmopathy, some 80 hyperthyroidism and roughly 17 hyperthyroidism-to-ophthalmopathy patients. Following sample collection, hyperthyroidism patients were given methimazole at a starting dose of 30 mg daily, and ophthalmopathy patients were given high-dose intravenous methylprednisolone. To explore V-J signatures that distinguish ophthalmopathy from hyperthyroidism, a discovery set of around 100 patients was enrolled, made up of more than 40 with ophthalmopathy and fewer than 60 with stable hyperthyroidism. Results the study describes overall, beyond this receptor: In validation, the model predicted ophthalmopathy progression with roughly 68% sensitivity and roughly 72% specificity; 12 predicted patients were CT-confirmed with GO in a median of approximately six months. In cross-validation, the 13-signature model distinguished ophthalmopathy from stable hyperthyroidism with around 90% sensitivity and 81.08% specificity, while in the test set the corresponding values were about 79% and 69%. No statistical method was used to set the sample size in advance, and the investigators knew which group each participant was assigned to. Among expanded thyroid clonotypes with frequency above 0.001, most also showed up in blood, which suggests that blood repertoires may reflect the thyroid immune response.

For repertoire sequencing, the TCR beta CDR3 regions were amplified from RNA transcripts. HTBI primers and the Qiagen OneStep RT-PCR kit were used in a first-round RT-PCR, which was followed by a second-round multiplex PCR, size selection and purification. Libraries were sequenced on an Illumina HiSeq2000 using paired-end 100 bp reads. In the source study's methods: SOAPnuke was used to process the reads, throwing out any read that had adapters, had uncalled bases, had a mean Phred below 15, or lacked an exact constant-primer or identifier match. COPE v1.2.5 was used to merge the high-quality paired reads. Each unique nucleotide sequence was treated as a clonotype, and MiTCR v1.1 was used to align the clonotypes to the IMGT TRB V, D and J references. Only V-J combinations with frequency above 0.0001 were analysed, covering 99% to 99.2% of repertoires. For each V-J combination, a TCR clonal expansion and chaos score was defined as F50 clonal expansion divided by the chaos observed in the TCRdist matrix. Welch's t-statistics and random forest were used to reduce features to 13 V-J combinations, which were fed into a naive Bayes classifier. The Morisita-Horn index was used to measure how similar the thyroid and blood repertoires were. TCRdb reran the public reads through fastp at Q25 and MiXCR, keeping productive beta chains. Entries that share a CDR3 protein sequence are merged under the most common genes and DNA. In this record, the V and J calls reflect TCRdb's handling and not the investigators' own analysis. The sample includes roughly 350,000 distinct CDR3 sequences, with 17% observed a single time. Of the sample, roughly 2.4% falls within the top ten clones.

The table lists this clonotype with many counts. Its antigen is unknown. Qualities for individual bases were not recorded, and no much larger clone is one base off. V was cut back by 3 bases and J by 8 bases, leaving a gap of 7 bases between them. CDR1 and CDR2, per the germline V gene, are ENHRY and SYGVKD. The CDR3, from cysteine to phenylalanine, totals 11 residues. This entry keeps only the CDR3 DNA: 33 bases, framed from base 1. A patient counted as having stable hyperthyroidism if there was no progression to ophthalmopathy within 18 months of follow-up. Patients with hyperthyroidism were aged 18 to 65 years, had been newly diagnosed, and had a disease duration of less than 2 months. Patients with other autoimmune diseases, uncontrolled infections, pregnancy or lactation were excluded from the study. Diagnosis was based on clinical symptoms, serum thyroxine, TRAb, thyroid ultrasound and orbital computed tomography. Using Ficoll-Paque density gradient centrifugation, PBMCs were isolated from 10 ml of fresh peripheral blood. Total RNA was extracted using Trizol reagent, and RNA quality was checked on an Agilent 2100 Bioanalyzer.

Input material: peripheral blood. The receptor comes from an adult woman with stable Graves' hyperthyroidism. The sequence joins TRBV10-3 to TRBJ1-2; too little of a D gene remains to name it. The CDR3 region: CAISDSGGYTF. DNA sequence: TGTGCCATCAGTGATTCCGGAGGCTACACCTTC.